The present T cell receptor beta chain was sequenced within a study of shared clonotypes between healthy human individuals. The protocol was immunoSEQ multiplex PCR, while the TCRdb copy is restricted to in-frame clones and leaves out a portion. The table lists roughly 1.5 million clones, approximately 98% of them singletons, with roughly 0.42% in the top ten. This CDR3 is built from 16 residues. Trimming shortened V by 3 bases and J by 7 bases, and 22 bases separated the two germline ends. Per the germline V gene, CDR1 is SGHDN and CDR2 is FVKESK. The genes are TRBV14 and TRBJ2-7; D is perhaps TRBD1 or TRBD2 (5 bases each). The clonotype originates from a young man in good health. Sequenced sample: naive CD4+ T cells sorted from blood. This sample's subset: CD45RA+ positively selected. CDR3 sequence (DNA): TGTGCCAGCAGCCATTTTCAGCGGCAGGTGGGGCATGAGCAGTACTTC. Translated, it gives CASSHFQRQVGHEQYF. The variable domain in full, with the rest retrieved from reference TRBV14 and TRBJ2-7, is EAGVTQFPSHSVIEKGQTVTLRCDPISGHDNLYWYRRVMGKEIKFLLHFVKESKQDESGMPNNRFLAERTGGTYSTLKVQPAELEDSGVYFCASSHFQRQVGHEQYFGPGTRLTVT.